The next 25 T cell receptor beta chains were all read from a single sample in a study of identifying expanded T cells in peripheral blood. Here immunoSEQ multiplex PCR was the method, and the copy in TCRdb shows in-frame clones only, minus some. The sample gives tens of thousands of clones, more than 70% of which show up once; under 20% is in the top ten. The source material was blood. All receptors come from a person aged 18-70 years in good health.

This chain joins TRBV4-1 and TRBJ1-4, with D unresolved. In germline, CDR1 is MGHRA, CDR2 YSYEKL. With 2 bases removed from V and 4 bases from J, the gap between germline ends came to 8 bases. The CDR3 consists of 14 residues. The CDR3 loop reads CASSQPALNEKLFF. In nucleotides, the CDR3 is TGCGCCAGCAGCCAACCGGCCCTTAATGAAAAACTGTTTTTT.

The J gene is TRBJ1-1, the V gene TRBV11-2, with no clear D. V was shortened by 8 bases and J by 2 bases, with 15 bases between the two germline ends. CDR3 size: 14 residues. Germline CDR1 and CDR2: SGHAT and FQNNGV. DNA for the CDR3: TGTGCCAGCTCACGAAGCAGCGGAAACACTGAAGCTTTCTTT. The encoded protein is CASSRSSGNTEAFF.

This chain links TRBV21-1 with TRBJ1-2. TRBV21-1 is marked as a pseudogene. The CDR3 is 15 residues long. In DNA, the CDR3 is TGTGCCAGCAGTGAATCTGGGCAGGGGAGGAATGGCTACACCTTC. Encoded protein: CASSESGQGRNGYTF.

V is TRBV28 and J is TRBJ2-7; 8 bases fit TRBD2. V lost 2 bases, J lost 0 bases, and 9 bases stayed unmatched. CDR3 length equals 17 residues. Germline V lookup: CDR1 MDHEN, CDR2 SYDVKM. The CDR3 region has the DNA TGTGCCAGCAGTTTACCCGGGGGGGGCGCCTCCTCCTACGAGCAGTACTTC. Its protein product is CASSLPGGGASSYEQYF.

The chain joins TRBV29-1 to TRBJ2-7; a weak D match, TRBD1 (7 bases). With 3 bases removed from V and 6 bases from J, the gap between germline ends came to 18 bases. Per the germline V gene, CDR1 is SQVTM and CDR2 is ANQGSEA. The CDR3 runs to 14 residues. CDR3 in DNA: TGCAGCGTTGATCCGACCTCAGGGGGACTCGAGCAGTACTTC. Protein sequence: CSVDPTSGGLEQYF.

The chain links TRBV5-1 to TRBJ1-5; weak D call: TRBD1 (6 bases). Trimming shortened V by 0 bases and J by 5 bases, and 6 bases separated the two germline ends. The V gene's germline CDR1 is SGHRS and CDR2 YFSETQ. CDR3 size: 13 residues. The CDR3 bases are TGCGCCAGCAGCTTGGCAGGGGATCAGCCCCAGCATTTT. This translates into CASSLAGDQPQHF. The complete variable domain, with remaining parts taken from reference TRBV5-1 and TRBJ1-5, reads KAGVTQTPRYLIKTRGQQVTLSCSPISGHRSVSWYQQTPGQGLQFLFEYFSETQRNKGNFPGRFSGRQFSNSRSEMNVSTLELGDSALYLCASSLAGDQPQHFGDGTRLSIL.

The rearrangement links TRBV30 to TRBJ1-2; tentatively, D is TRBD1 (6 bases). Trimming took off 2 bases at V and 7 bases at J, with 14 bases between the two ends. The CDR3 is made up of 13 amino acids. CDR1 is GTSNPN, CDR2 SVGIG, per germline (reference sequence). The CDR3 protein is CAWSSITGTGYTF. DNA for the CDR3: TGTGCCTGGAGTTCAATCACAGGGACTGGCTACACCTTC.

This clone appeared once. The chain uses TRBV28 and TRBJ2-5; D gene uncertain. The CDR3 extends over 14 amino acids. The germline CDR1 and CDR2 sequences are MDHEN and SYDVKM. V shed 2 bases and J shed 1 base, with 8 bases lying between them. The CDR3 region has the DNA TGTGCCAGCAGTTTAAGGGCGCTCCAAGAGACCCAGTACTTC. It specifies CASSLRALQETQYF.

The CDR3, as DNA: TGCGCCAGCAGCTTGGCACAGGATGCAGATACGCAGTATTTT. It specifies CASSLAQDADTQYF. This chain connects TRBV5-1 to TRBJ2-3, with a weak D call TRBD1 (5 bases). Germline V gene lookup returns CDR1 SGHRS and CDR2 YFSETQ. The V end was cut by 0 bases, the J end by 4 bases, with 9 bases between. The CDR3 length is 14 residues.

The chain couples TRBV29-1 to TRBJ2-5; possibly TRBD2 for D (5 bases). The germline V gene encodes CDR1 SQVTM and CDR2 ANQGSEA. There are 13 residues in the CDR3. The V end lost 6 bases, the J end lost 5 bases, and 16 bases lay between the germline ends. The CDR3 DNA reads TGCAGCGTCTCCTTCGAGGGTTGGGAGACCCAGTACTTC. Protein sequence: CSVSFEGWETQYF. Together with reference TRBV29-1 and TRBJ2-5, the CDR3 gives the full variable domain: SAVISQKPSRDICQRGTSLTIQCQVDSQVTMMFWYRQQPGQSLTLIATANQGSEATYESGFVIDKFPISRPNLTFSTLTVSNMSPEDSSIYLCSVSFEGWETQYFGPGTRLLVL.

There are a few counts of this clone. V usage is TRBV2 and J usage is TRBJ1-6; 9 bases fit TRBD1. The ends lost 7 bases at V and 2 bases at J; junction bases unmatched: 9. The CDR3 is 17 amino acids. The germline gives CDR1 SNHLY, CDR2 FYNNEI. CDR3 protein: CASKRGQGGTYNSPLHF. In nucleotides, the CDR3 is TGTGCCAGCAAGAGGGGACAGGGTGGAACCTATAATTCACCCCTCCACTTT.

The chain recombines TRBV5-6 with TRBJ1-1; D is perhaps TRBD1 (5 bases). The CDR3 sequence is 12 residues long. Trimming removed 7 bases from V and 0 bases from J, with 7 bases in between. In germline, CDR1 is SGHDT, CDR2 YYEEEE. The CDR3 DNA reads as TGTGCCAGCGGGACGGTGAACACTGAAGCTTTCTTT. This codes for CASGTVNTEAFF. Together with reference TRBV5-6 and TRBJ1-1, the CDR3 gives the full variable domain: DAGVTQSPTHLIKTRGQQVTLRCSPKSGHDTVSWYQQALGQGPQFIFQYYEEEERQRGNFPDRFSGHQFPNYSSELNVNALLLGDSALYLCASGTVNTEAFFGQGTRLTVV.

The chain joins TRBV4-1 to TRBJ1-2; maybe TRBD1 (6 bases). The germline V and J ends were trimmed by 0 bases and 7 bases, with 18 bases remaining between them. CDR1 and CDR2 from the germline V gene are MGHRA and YSYEKL. The CDR3 spans 16 residues. CDR3 bases: TGCGCCAGCAGCCAAGAGGGCCGGGGGCGCGAGTTTGGCTACACCTTC. It codes for CASSQEGRGREFGYTF.

The rearrangement links TRBV7-9 to TRBJ2-1, with 9 bases fitting TRBD1. The germline CDR1 and CDR2 sequences are SEHNR and FQNEAQ (reference sequence). The CDR3 consists of 14 residues. V lost 3 bases to trimming and J lost 6 bases; unmatched junction nucleotides: 3. CDR3 sequence: CASSFGTGINEQFF. The CDR3 DNA follows: TGTGCCAGCAGCTTTGGGACAGGGATCAATGAGCAGTTCTTC.

In this sample, this clone is medium-sized (0.01 to 0.1%). The V and J genes are TRBV7-6 and TRBJ1-6; D gene ambiguous. CDR3 length: 15 amino acids. Trimming took 5 bases from V and 4 from J, leaving 12 bases between them. Germline V gives CDR1 SGHVS, CDR2 FNYEAQ. The CDR3 here is CASSPSGVYNSPLHF. The DNA for the CDR3 is TGTGCCAGCAGCCCCAGCGGGGTGTATAATTCACCCCTCCACTTT.

This clone occurred once. V and J are TRBV29-1 and TRBJ2-5; 11 nucleotides align to TRBD2. V was pared by 3 bases and J by 4 bases, with 13 bases of the junction left unmatched. The CDR3 length is 17 residues. Germline CDR1 and CDR2: SQVTM and ANQGSEA. The CDR3, as DNA: TGCAGCGTTGAGGCTGGGGCTAGCGGGGGGCTAGGAGAGACCCAGTACTTC. It yields the protein CSVEAGASGGLGETQYF. The full variable domain, completed using reference TRBV29-1 and TRBJ2-5, is SAVISQKPSRDICQRGTSLTIQCQVDSQVTMMFWYRQQPGQSLTLIATANQGSEATYESGFVIDKFPISRPNLTFSTLTVSNMSPEDSSIYLCSVEAGASGGLGETQYFGPGTRLLVL.

The chain employs TRBV4-2 and TRBJ1-2; tentatively, D is TRBD1 (5 bases). Trimming left V 2 bases short and J 8 bases short, with 9 bases between. Germline V gives CDR1 LGHNA, CDR2 YNFKEQ. This CDR3 contains 12 residues. CDR3 sequence reads: CASSQPTEGYTF. The CDR3 coding sequence is TGTGCCAGCAGCCAACCGACAGAGGGCTACACCTTC.

This rearrangement joins TRBV5-5 to TRBJ1-3; no clear D. The CDR3 totals 16 residues. V was pared by 6 bases and J by 0 bases, with 16 bases between. Germline V lookup: CDR1 SGHKS, CDR2 YYEKEE (reference sequence). The CDR3 coding sequence is TGTGCCAGCACCCAGAGCTGGGCCAGCTCTGGAAACACCATATATTTT. The encoded protein is CASTQSWASSGNTIYF.

The rearrangement uses TRBV19 and TRBJ1-2; D might be TRBD1 (5 bases). CDR1 is LNHDA and CDR2 is SQIVND in the germline V gene (reference sequence). Between the trimmed V and J ends, which lost 1 base and 7 bases, there was a span of 22 bases. The CDR3 loop spans 17 amino acids. CDR3 sequence reads: CASSIAFWARGRTGYTF. CDR3 DNA: TGTGCCAGTAGTATAGCGTTTTGGGCGCGGGGCCGAACTGGCTACACCTTC.

This clone appeared once. The chain combines TRBV5-1 with TRBJ2-7; D possibly corresponds to TRBD2 (5 bases). This CDR3 has 14 amino acids. Trimming shortened V by 6 bases and J by 5 bases, and 18 bases separated the two germline ends. The V gene's germline CDR1 is SGHRS and CDR2 YFSETQ. In DNA form, the CDR3 reads TGCGCCAGCACCCTGATTCGGGGTTCGAACGAGCAGTACTTC. Translating gives CASTLIRGSNEQYF. Together with reference TRBV5-1 and TRBJ2-7, the CDR3 gives the full variable domain: KAGVTQTPRYLIKTRGQQVTLSCSPISGHRSVSWYQQTPGQGLQFLFEYFSETQRNKGNFPGRFSGRQFSNSRSEMNVSTLELGDSALYLCASTLIRGSNEQYFGPGTRLTVT.

The chain couples TRBV5-6 to TRBJ2-7; a weak D match, TRBD2 (6 bases). V lost 4 bases to trimming and J lost 2 bases, with 13 bases between them. This CDR3 has 14 residues. Germline V gene sequence: CDR1 SGHDT, CDR2 YYEEEE. Written as DNA, the CDR3 is TGTGCCAGCAGCCTGCCGGGACTCACCTACGAGCAGTACTTC. It encodes CASSLPGLTYEQYF. Based on the CDR3 plus reference TRBV5-6 and TRBJ2-7, the full variable domain is DAGVTQSPTHLIKTRGQQVTLRCSPKSGHDTVSWYQQALGQGPQFIFQYYEEEERQRGNFPDRFSGHQFPNYSSELNVNALLLGDSALYLCASSLPGLTYEQYFGPGTRLTVT.

V and J are TRBV5-4 and TRBJ1-4, with a possible D match to TRBD1 (6 bases). The V end lost 3 bases, the J end lost 5 bases, and 23 bases lay between the germline ends. This CDR3 contains 18 residues. Germline lookup yields CDR1 SGHNT and CDR2 YYREEE (reference sequence). The CDR3 protein is CASSSDPRQTGYNEKLFF. The CDR3 DNA reads TGTGCCAGCAGCTCTGACCCCCGCCAGACAGGCTACAATGAAAAACTGTTTTTT.

The V gene is TRBV18, the J gene TRBJ2-3, with 8 bases fitting TRBD1. Germline loops: CDR1 KGHSH, CDR2 LQKENI. The CDR3 is 14 residues long. The trim removed 3 bases at V and 6 bases at J, leaving 5 bases unmatched. The CDR3 DNA follows: TGTGCCAGCTCACCGACAGGGGTTCAGGATACGCAGTATTTT. This encodes CASSPTGVQDTQYF.

The V call is TRBV6-1, the J call TRBJ1-5; unclear D gene. The CDR3 is 14 amino acids. Germline loops: CDR1 MNHNS, CDR2 SASEGT. Trimming removed 3 bases at V and 4 bases at J, with 10 bases between. As DNA, the CDR3 is TGTGCCAGCAGTGAGGCAAATGAGAATCAGCCCCAGCATTTT. This gives the protein CASSEANENQPQHF.

The chain couples TRBV7-8 to TRBJ1-5, with D possibly TRBD1 on 6 matching bases. This CDR3 has 15 residues. Germline values: CDR1 SGHVS, CDR2 FQNEAQ. The ends were cut back, 2 bases at V and 5 bases at J, with 13 bases in the middle. CDR3 DNA sequence: TGTGCCAGCAGCTTAACACAGGGACGCGATCAGCCCCAGCATTTT. This gives the protein CASSLTQGRDQPQHF.